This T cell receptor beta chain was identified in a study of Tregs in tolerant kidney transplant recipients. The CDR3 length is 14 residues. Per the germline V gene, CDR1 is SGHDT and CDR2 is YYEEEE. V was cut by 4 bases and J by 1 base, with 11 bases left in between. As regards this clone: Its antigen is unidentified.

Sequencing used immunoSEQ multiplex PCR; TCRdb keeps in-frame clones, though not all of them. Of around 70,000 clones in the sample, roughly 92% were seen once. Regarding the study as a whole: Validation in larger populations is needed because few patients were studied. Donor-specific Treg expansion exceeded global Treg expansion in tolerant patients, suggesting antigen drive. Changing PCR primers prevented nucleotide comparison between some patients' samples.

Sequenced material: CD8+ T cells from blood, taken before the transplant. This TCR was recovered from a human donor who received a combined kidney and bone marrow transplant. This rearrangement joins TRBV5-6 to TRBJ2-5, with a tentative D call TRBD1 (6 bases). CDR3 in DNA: TGTGCCAGCAGCATGACAGGATTCCAAGAGACCCAGTACTTC. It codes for CASSMTGFQETQYF.